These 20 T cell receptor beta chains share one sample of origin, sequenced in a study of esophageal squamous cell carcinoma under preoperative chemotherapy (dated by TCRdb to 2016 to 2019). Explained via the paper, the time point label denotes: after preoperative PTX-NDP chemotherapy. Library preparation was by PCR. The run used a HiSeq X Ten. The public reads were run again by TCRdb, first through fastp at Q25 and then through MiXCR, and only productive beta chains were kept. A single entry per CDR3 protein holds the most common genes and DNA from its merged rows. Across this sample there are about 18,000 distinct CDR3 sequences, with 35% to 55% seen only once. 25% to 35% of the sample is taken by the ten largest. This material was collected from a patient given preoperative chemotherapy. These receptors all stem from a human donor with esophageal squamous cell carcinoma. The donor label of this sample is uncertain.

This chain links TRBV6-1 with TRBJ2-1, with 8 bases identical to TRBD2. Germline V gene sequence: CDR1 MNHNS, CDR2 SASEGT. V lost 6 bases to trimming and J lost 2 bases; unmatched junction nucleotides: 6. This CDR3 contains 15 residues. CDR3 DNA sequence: TGTGCCAGCAGCCGACGGGAGGGGGCCTACAATGAGCAGTTCTTC. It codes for CASSRREGAYNEQFF.

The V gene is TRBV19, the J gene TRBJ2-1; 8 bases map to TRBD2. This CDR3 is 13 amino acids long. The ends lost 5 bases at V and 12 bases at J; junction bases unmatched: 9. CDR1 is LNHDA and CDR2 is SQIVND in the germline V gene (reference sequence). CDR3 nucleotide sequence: TGTGCCAGTAGTCCAATCTATCGGGAGGGGCAGTTCTTC. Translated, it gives CASSPIYREGQFF.

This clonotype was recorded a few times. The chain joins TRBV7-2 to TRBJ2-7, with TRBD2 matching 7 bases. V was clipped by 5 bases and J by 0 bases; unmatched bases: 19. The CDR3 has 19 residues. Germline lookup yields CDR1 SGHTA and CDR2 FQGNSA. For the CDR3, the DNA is TGTGCCAGCAGCCGACCGGGAGGTGTATCGTCGGGGAGCTCCTACGAGCAGTACTTC. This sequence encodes CASSRPGGVSSGSSYEQYF.

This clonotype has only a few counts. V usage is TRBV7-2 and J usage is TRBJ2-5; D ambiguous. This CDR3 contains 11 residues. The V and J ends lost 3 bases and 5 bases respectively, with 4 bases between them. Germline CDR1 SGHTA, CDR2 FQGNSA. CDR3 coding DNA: TGTGCCAGCAGCTTTTTGGAGACCCAGTACTTC. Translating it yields CASSFLETQYF.

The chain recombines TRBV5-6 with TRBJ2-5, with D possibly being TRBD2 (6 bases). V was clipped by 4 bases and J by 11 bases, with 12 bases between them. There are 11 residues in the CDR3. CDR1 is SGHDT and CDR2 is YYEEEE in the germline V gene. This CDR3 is CASSLTGEQYF. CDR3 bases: TGTGCCAGCAGCCTGACGGGGGAGCAGTACTTC.

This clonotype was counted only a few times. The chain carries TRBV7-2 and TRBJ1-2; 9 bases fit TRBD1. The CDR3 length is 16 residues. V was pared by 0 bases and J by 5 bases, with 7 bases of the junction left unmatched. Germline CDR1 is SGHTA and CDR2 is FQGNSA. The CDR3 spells CASSLAARGQGYGYTF. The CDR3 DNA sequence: TGTGCCAGCAGCTTAGCCGCGCGGGGACAGGGTTATGGCTACACCTTC.

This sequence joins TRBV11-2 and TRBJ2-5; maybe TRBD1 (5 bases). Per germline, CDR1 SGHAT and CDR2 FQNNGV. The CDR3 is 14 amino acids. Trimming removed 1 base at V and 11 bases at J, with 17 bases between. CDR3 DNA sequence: TGTGCCAGCAGCTTAGGGACACAAGACAATGAGCAGTACTTC. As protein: CASSLGTQDNEQYF.

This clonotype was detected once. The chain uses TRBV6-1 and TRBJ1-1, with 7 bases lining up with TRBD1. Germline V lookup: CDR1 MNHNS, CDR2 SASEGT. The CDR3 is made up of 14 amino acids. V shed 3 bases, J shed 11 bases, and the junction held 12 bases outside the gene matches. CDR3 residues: CASSETGTDIRAFF. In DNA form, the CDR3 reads TGTGCCAGCAGTGAGACCGGGACAGACATTAGGGCTTTCTTT.

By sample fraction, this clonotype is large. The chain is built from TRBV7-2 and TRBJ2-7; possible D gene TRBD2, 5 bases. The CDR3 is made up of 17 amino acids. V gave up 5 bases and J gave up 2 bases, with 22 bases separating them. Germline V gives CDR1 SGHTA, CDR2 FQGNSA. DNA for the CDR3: TGTGCCAGCAGCCGTAGCACGTTGCGGGCGCAAACCTACGAGCAGTACTTC. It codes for CASSRSTLRAQTYEQYF.

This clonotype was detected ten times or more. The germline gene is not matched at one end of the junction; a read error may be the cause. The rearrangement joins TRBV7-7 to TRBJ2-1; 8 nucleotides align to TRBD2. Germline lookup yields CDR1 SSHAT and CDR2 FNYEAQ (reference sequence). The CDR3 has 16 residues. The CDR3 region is CASSLALPGGPSEQFF. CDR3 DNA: TGTGCTAGCAGCTTAGCGTTGCCGGGAGGGCCCAGTGAGCAGTTCTTC.

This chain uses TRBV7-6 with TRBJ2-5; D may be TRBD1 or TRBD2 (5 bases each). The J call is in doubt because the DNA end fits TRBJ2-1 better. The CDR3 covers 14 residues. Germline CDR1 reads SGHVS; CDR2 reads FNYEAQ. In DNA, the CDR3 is TGTGCCAGCAGCTTAGTCGGGGCAGGGAATGAGCAGTTCTTC. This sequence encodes CASSLVGAGNEQFF.

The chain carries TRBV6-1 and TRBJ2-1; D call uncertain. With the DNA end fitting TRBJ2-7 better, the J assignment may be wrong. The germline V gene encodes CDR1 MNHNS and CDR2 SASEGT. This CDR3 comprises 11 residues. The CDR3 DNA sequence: TGTGCCAGCAGTGACACCTACGAGCAGTACTTC. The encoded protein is CASSDTYEQYF.

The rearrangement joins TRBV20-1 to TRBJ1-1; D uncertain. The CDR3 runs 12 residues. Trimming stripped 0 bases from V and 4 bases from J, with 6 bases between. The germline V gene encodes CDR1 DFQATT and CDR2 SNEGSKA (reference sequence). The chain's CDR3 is CSAREQVTEAFF. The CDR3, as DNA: TGCAGTGCTAGAGAACAAGTCACTGAAGCTTTCTTT.

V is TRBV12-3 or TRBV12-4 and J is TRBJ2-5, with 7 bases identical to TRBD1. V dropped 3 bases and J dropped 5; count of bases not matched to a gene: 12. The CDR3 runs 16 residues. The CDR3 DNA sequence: TGTGCCAGCAGTTTTGGGGCCGGGACAGTGGGGGAGACCCAGTACTTC. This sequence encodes CASSFGAGTVGETQYF.

DNA of the CDR3: TGTGCCATCAGCGGACCAGGGACAGGGGGCTACGAGCAGTACTTC. It translates to CAISGPGTGGYEQYF. The chain is built from TRBV10-3 and TRBJ2-7, with 11 bases fitting TRBD1. In germline, CDR1 is ENHRY, CDR2 SYGVKD. V trimming: 6 bases; J trimming: 3 bases; junction bases outside the gene matches: 7. The CDR3 has 15 residues.

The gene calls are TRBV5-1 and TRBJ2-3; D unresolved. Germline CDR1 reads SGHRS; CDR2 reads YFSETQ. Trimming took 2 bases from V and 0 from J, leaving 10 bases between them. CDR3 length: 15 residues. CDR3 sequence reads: CASSFTDPSTDTQYF. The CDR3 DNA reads TGCGCCAGCAGCTTTACAGACCCCAGCACAGATACGCAGTATTTT.

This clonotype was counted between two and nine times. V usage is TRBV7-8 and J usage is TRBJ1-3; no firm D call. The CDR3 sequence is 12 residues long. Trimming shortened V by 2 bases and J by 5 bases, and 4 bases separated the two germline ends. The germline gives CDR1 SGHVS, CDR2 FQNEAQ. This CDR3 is CASSLLRNTIYF. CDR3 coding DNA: TGTGCCAGCAGCTTACTCAGAAACACCATATATTTT. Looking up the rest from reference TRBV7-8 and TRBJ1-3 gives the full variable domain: GAGVSQSPRYKVAKRGQDVALRCDPISGHVSLFWYQQALGQGPEFLTYFQNEAQLDKSGLPSDRFFAERPEGSVSTLKIQRTQQEDSAVYLCASSLLRNTIYFGEGSWLTVV.

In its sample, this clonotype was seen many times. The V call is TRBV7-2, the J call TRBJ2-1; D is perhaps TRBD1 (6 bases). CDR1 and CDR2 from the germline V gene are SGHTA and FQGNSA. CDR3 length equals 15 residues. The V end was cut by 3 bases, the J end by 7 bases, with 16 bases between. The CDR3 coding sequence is TGTGCCAGCAGCTTTAGCACAGGGAAAGGGAATGAGCAGTTCTTC. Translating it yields CASSFSTGKGNEQFF.

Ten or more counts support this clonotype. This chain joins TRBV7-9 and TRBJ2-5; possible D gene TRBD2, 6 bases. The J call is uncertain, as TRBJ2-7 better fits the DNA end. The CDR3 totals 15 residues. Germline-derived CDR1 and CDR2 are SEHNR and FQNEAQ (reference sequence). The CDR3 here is CASSPRRDGSREQYF. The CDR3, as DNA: TGTGCCAGCAGCCCGCGACGCGACGGGAGCCGCGAGCAGTACTTC.

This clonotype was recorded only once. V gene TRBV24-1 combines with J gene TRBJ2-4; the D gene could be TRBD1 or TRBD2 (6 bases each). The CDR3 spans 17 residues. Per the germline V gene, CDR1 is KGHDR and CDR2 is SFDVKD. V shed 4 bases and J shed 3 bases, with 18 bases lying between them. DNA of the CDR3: TGTGCCACCAGTGAGGCCGTCGGGGGCCGTAACAAAAACATTCAGTACTTC. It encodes CATSEAVGGRNKNIQYF.